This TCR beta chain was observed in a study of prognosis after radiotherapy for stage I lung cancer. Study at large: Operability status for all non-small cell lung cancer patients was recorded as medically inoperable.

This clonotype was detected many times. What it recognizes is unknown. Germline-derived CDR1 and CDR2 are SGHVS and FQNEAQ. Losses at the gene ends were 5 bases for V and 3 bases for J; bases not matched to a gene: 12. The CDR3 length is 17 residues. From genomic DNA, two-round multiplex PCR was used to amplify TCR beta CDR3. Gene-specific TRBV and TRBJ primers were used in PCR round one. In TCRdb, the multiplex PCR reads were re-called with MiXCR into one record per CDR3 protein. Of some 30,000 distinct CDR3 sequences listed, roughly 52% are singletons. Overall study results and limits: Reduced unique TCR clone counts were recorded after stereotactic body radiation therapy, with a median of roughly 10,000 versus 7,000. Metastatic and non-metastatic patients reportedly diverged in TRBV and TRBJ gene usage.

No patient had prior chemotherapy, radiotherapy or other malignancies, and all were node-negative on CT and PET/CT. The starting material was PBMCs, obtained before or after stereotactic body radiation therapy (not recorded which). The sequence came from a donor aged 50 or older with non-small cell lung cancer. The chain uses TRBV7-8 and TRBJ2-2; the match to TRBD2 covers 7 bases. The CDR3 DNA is TGTGCCAGCAGCCCCCTCTACGCGGGAGTAGACACCGGGGAGCTGTTTTTT. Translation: CASSPLYAGVDTGELFF.